What follows is one T cell receptor beta chain and its context. The study ran its PCR with 60 Vbeta and 13 Jbeta primers. Libraries were prepared by immunoSEQ multiplex PCR; TCRdb keeps only in-frame clonotypes and omits some of them. The data show 170,000 or so clones, 82% seen once. This CDR3 has 14 residues. Trimming removed 7 bases from V and 1 base from J, with 10 bases in between. Germline loops: CDR1 SNHLY, CDR2 FYNNEI. The entry originates in a study of cytomegalovirus exposure and HLA in healthy donors. The sequence derives from a woman aged 45-59 years in good health and CMV-seronegative. Sample: PBMCs. The chain recombines TRBV2 with TRBJ2-2; a possible D gene is TRBD2 (5 bases). The DNA of the CDR3 is TGTGCCAGCAACGATCGGGGGAACACCGGGGAGCTGTTTTTT. Translated: CASNDRGNTGELFF. The whole variable domain, remainder taken from reference TRBV2 and TRBJ2-2, is EPEVTQTPSHQVTQMGQEVILRCVPISNHLYFYWYRQILGQKVEFLVSFYNNEISEKSEIFDDQFSVERPDGSNFTLKIRSTKLEDSAMYFCASNDRGNTGELFFGEGSRLTVL.